This TCR beta chain is drawn from a study of blood T cell repertoires in COVID-19. At the level of the study: Donors in the United States, Italy and Spain gave samples during acute or convalescent COVID-19. From T cells, B-cell-depleted T cells, or PBMCs came the material, which was cDNA or gDNA.

The V segment lost 4 bases and the J segment 7 bases; nucleotides outside the gene matches: 10. Germline V lookup: CDR1 SGHNT, CDR2 YYREEE (reference sequence). CDR3 size: 14 residues. Per the authors' pipeline: How many nucleated cells were present was estimated from reference gene primer amplification. Sequencing was performed with immunoSEQ multiplex PCR; in TCRdb, only in-frame clones are kept and a portion is missing. For V, J and clone size, that table is used; D and trimming come from the DNA. The data show around 290,000 clones, with more than 75% seen just once and around 2% held by the top ten. Participants were placed into cohorts based on the clinical history they reported.

The rearrangement links TRBV5-4 to TRBJ1-1; TRBD1 matches 7 bases. Sequencing input: PBMCs or T cells enriched from blood (not recorded which). The source is a woman aged 60-75 years in a cohort exposed to, infected with or recovered from COVID-19 (not recorded which). CDR3 DNA: TGTGCCAGCAGCCAGGGGCAGGGGGACAGTGAAGCTTTCTTT. Translating gives CASSQGQGDSEAFF. Full variable domain (rest looked up from reference TRBV5-4 and TRBJ1-1): ETGVTQSPTHLIKTRGQQVTLRCSSQSGHNTVSWYQQALGQGPQFIFQYYREEENGRGNFPPRFSGLQFPNYSSELNVNALELDDSALYLCASSQGQGDSEAFFGQGTRLTVV.